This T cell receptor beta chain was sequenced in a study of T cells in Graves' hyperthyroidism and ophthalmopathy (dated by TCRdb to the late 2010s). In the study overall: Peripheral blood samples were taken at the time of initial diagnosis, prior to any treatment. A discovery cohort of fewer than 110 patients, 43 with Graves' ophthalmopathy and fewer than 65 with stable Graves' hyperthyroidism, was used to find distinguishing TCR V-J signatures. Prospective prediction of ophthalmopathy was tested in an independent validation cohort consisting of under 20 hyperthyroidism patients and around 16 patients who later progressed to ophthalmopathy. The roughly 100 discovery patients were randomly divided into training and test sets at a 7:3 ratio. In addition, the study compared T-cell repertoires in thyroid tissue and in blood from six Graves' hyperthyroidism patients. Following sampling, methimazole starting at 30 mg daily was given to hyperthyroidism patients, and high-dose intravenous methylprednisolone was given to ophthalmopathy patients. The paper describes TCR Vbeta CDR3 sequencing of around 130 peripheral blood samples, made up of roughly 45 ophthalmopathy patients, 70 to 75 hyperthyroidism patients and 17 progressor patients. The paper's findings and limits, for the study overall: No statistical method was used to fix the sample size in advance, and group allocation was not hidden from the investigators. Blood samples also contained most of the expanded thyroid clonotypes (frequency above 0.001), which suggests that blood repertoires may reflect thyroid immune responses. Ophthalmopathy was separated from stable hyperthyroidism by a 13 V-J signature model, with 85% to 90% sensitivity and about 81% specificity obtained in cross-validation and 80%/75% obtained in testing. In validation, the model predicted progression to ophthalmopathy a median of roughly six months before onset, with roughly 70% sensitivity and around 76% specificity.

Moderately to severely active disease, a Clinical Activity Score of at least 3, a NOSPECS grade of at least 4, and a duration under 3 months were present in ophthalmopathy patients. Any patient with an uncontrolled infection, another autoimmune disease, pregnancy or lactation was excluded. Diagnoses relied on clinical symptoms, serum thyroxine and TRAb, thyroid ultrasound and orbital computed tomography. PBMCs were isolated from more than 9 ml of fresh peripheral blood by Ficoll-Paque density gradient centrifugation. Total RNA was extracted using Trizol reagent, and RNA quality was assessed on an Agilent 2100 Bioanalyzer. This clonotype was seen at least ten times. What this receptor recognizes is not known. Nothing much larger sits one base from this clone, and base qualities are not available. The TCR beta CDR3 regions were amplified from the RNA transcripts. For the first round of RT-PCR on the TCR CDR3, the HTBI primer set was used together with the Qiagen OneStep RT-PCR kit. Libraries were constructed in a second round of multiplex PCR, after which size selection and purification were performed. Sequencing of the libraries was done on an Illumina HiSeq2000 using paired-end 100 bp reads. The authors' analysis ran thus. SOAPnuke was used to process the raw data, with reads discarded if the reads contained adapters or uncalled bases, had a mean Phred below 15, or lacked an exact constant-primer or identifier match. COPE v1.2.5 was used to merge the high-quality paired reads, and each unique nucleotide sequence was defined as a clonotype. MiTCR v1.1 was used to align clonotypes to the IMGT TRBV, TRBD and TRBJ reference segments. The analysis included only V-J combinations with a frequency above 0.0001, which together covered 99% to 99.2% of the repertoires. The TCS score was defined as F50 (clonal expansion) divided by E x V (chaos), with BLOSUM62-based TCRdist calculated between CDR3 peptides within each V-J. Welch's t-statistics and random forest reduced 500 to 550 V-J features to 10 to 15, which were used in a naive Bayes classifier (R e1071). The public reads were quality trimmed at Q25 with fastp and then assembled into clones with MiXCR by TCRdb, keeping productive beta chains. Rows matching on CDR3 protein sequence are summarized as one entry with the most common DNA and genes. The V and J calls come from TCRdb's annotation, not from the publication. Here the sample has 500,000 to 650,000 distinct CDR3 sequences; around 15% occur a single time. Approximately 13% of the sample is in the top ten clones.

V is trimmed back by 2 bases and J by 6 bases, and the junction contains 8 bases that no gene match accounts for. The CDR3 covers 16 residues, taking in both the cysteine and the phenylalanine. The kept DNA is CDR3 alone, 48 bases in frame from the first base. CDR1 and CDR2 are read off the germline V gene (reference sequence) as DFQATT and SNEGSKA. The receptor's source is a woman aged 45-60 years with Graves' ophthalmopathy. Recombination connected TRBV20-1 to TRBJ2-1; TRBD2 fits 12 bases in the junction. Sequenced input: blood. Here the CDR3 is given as CSARTPASGRANEQFF. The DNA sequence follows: TGCAGTGCTAGAACCCCCGCTAGCGGGAGGGCCAATGAGCAGTTCTTC.